This is a list of T cell receptor beta chains from one sample in a study of T cells expressing NK-cell markers. TCRdb reprocessed the 5' RACE reads and stores each CDR3 protein as one record, lacking DNA. The sample data list fewer than 40,000 distinct CDR3 sequences. The sequenced sample consisted of blood T cells: a sorted CD56 or NKG2C T cell subset, CD4+ or CD8+ T cells, or bulk PBMC T cells (not recorded which). These receptors were collected from a woman aged 18 to 75 in good health. CDR3s include the opening cysteine and the closing phenylalanine or tryptophan. Each record gives: V gene, J gene, CDR3 length, CDR3 protein.

v_gene: TRBV6-1
j_gene: TRBJ1-5
len: 15
CDR3aa: CASREQGLSNQPQHF

v_gene: TRBV9
j_gene: TRBJ2-1
len: 17
CDR3aa: CASSPRWVESSYNEQFF

v_gene: TRBV2
j_gene: TRBJ1-5
len: 14
CDR3aa: CASSESGSNQPQHF

v_gene: TRBV24-1
j_gene: TRBJ1-5
len: 14
CDR3aa: CATSSRAGNQPQHF

v_gene: TRBV15
j_gene: TRBJ1-5
len: 15
CDR3aa: CATSRGAGGDQPQHF

v_gene: TRBV7-2
j_gene: TRBJ1-5
len: 14
CDR3aa: CASSLYAGSQPQHF

v_gene: TRBV5-1
j_gene: TRBJ1-6
len: 14
CDR3aa: CASSSTGLNSPLHF

v_gene: TRBV28
j_gene: TRBJ2-7
len: 13
CDR3aa: CASSFRAGYEQYF

v_gene: TRBV29-1
j_gene: TRBJ2-1
len: 13
CDR3aa: CSVLLAGLGEQFF

v_gene: TRBV7-9
j_gene: TRBJ2-5
len: 14
CDR3aa: CASSLTRDQETQYF

v_gene: TRBV20-1
j_gene: TRBJ2-5
len: 16
CDR3aa: CSARAASGSVQETQYF

v_gene: TRBV5-1
j_gene: TRBJ1-1
len: 15
CDR3aa: CASSLVVRDPTEAFF

v_gene: TRBV2
j_gene: TRBJ1-4
len: 12
CDR3aa: CASSESVEKLFF

v_gene: TRBV29-1
j_gene: TRBJ2-7
len: 14
CDR3aa: CSVEDRGRAYEQYF

v_gene: TRBV19
j_gene: TRBJ2-7
len: 15
CDR3aa: CASSPPNRATYEQYF

v_gene: TRBV2
j_gene: TRBJ2-5
len: 13
CDR3aa: CASSATDQETQYF

v_gene: TRBV27
j_gene: TRBJ2-5
len: 16
CDR3aa: CASSLIAETHQETQYF

v_gene: TRBV12-3/TRBV12-4
j_gene: TRBJ2-3
len: 18
CDR3aa: CASSSQFDSPYSTDTQYF

v_gene: TRBV2
j_gene: TRBJ2-2
len: 15
CDR3aa: CASKVGDRDIGELFF

v_gene: TRBV20-1
j_gene: TRBJ2-2
len: 16
CDR3aa: CSADPGTYSNTGELFF

v_gene: TRBV27
j_gene: TRBJ2-1
len: 14
CDR3aa: CASSLHRVDNEQFF

v_gene: TRBV7-9
j_gene: TRBJ1-6
len: 15
CDR3aa: CASSSDRAHSSPLHF

v_gene: TRBV29-1
j_gene: TRBJ2-1
len: 14
CDR3aa: CSVPGQGFYNEQFF

v_gene: TRBV13
j_gene: TRBJ1-1
len: 13
CDR3aa: CASSFTGRTEAFF

v_gene: TRBV4-1
j_gene: TRBJ1-1
len: 14
CDR3aa: CASSPWGTDTEAFF

v_gene: TRBV6-5
j_gene: TRBJ1-1
len: 15
CDR3aa: CASSYSGGGGTEAFF

v_gene: TRBV5-1
j_gene: TRBJ1-2
len: 15
CDR3aa: CASRPGTGTNYGYTF

v_gene: TRBV9
j_gene: TRBJ2-7
len: 15
CDR3aa: CASSVYGAGSYEQYF

v_gene: TRBV7-2
j_gene: TRBJ1-5
len: 15
CDR3aa: CASSLRQGPNQPQHF

v_gene: TRBV3-1
j_gene: TRBJ2-3
len: 16
CDR3aa: CASSQVGLARTDTQYF

v_gene: TRBV5-1
j_gene: TRBJ2-1
len: 13
CDR3aa: CASSLGQYNEQFF